This TCR beta chain was captured in a study of blood T cell repertoires in COVID-19. Study background: Collection of acute and convalescent COVID-19 samples took place in the United States, Italy and Spain. Sample material is recorded as cDNA or gDNA derived from T cells, B-cell-depleted T cells, or PBMCs.

Original analysis: Amplifying reference gene primers gave estimates of nucleated cell counts. Sequencing used immunoSEQ multiplex PCR; TCRdb keeps in-frame clones, though not all of them. V, J and clone size were drawn from that table, and D and trimming were deduced from the DNA. The sample has about 76,000 clones, around nine tenths seen once. The V gene end was trimmed by 1 base and the J gene end by 7 bases; junction bases not matched to a gene: 5. Germline loops: CDR1 SGDLS, CDR2 YYNGEE. The CDR3 sequence is 15 residues long. The clonotype originates from a man aged 25 to 40 with acute or convalescent COVID-19. The sequenced material came from peripheral blood. The chain links TRBV9 to TRBJ2-1, with 10 positions matching TRBD2. The CDR3 is CASSVLAGGGNEQFF. Here the CDR3 DNA reads TGTGCCAGCAGCGTATTAGCGGGAGGCGGTAATGAGCAGTTCTTC.